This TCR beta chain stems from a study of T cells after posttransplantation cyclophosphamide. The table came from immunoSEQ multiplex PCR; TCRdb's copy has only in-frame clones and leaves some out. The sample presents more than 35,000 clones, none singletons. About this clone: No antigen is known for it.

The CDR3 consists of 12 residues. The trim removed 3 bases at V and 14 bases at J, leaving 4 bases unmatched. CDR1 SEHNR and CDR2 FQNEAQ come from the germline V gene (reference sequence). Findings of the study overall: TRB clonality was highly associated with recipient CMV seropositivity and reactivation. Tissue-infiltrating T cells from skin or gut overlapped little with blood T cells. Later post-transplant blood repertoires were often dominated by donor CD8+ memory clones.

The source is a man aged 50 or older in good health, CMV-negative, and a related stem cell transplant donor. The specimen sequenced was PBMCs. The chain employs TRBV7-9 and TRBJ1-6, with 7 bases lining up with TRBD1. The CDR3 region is CASSFGQVSLHF. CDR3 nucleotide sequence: TGTGCCAGCAGCTTCGGACAGGTTTCCCTCCACTTT.